This is a list of T cell receptor beta chains from one sample in a study of T cell repertoires in cytomegalovirus infection. MiXCR was run by TCRdb on the reads, yielding one entry per CDR3 protein. The sample yields fewer than 550,000 distinct CDR3 sequences, 26% seen once. The specimen was PBMCs. The origin of the receptors is a human donor in good health (CMV status not recorded). Some clones in this sample may be carry-over from other donors' samples. Both conserved end residues are part of each CDR3.

TRBJ2-7	TRBV7-2	CASSLAGTSGYEQYF
TRBJ2-7	TRBV7-2	CASSLAPGQLLSYEQYF
TRBJ2-2	TRBV7-6	CASRKTPGTSGTGELFF
TRBJ2-3	TRBV20-1	CSASKLAGDTDTQYF
TRBJ2-3	TRBV24-1	CATSDPNNRADTQYF
TRBJ1-1	TRBV18	CASSPQTGSTEAFF
TRBJ2-3	TRBV20-1	CSASGSRDTQYF
TRBJ2-2	TRBV5-1	CASSFARGTGELFF
TRBJ1-5	TRBV7-2	CASRGHRGQPQHF
TRBJ1-1	TRBV15	CATSRGQGSTEAFF
TRBJ2-5	TRBV7-2	CASSHQTGVGETQYF
TRBJ2-2	TRBV7-6	CASSQIPGQGNTGELFF
TRBJ2-7	TRBV29-1	CSVSGFSYEQYF
TRBJ2-2	TRBV20-1	CSARDSSAAPGELFF
TRBJ2-1	TRBV29-1	CSVEVGTGTVTNEQFF
TRBJ1-4	TRBV24-1	CATSSGGGKLFF
TRBJ1-1	TRBV7-9	CASRPIGGSEAFF
TRBJ2-5	TRBV20-1	CSACKTSGEETQYF
TRBJ2-3	TRBV7-8	CASSLILAGSDTQYF
TRBJ2-5	TRBV29-1	CSVGVGMETQYF
TRBJ2-1	TRBV6-2/TRBV6-3	CASSPHLAGSYNEQFF
TRBJ1-5	TRBV7-2	CASSFLGPQGFNQPQHF
TRBJ2-3	TRBV7-9	CASRDTRKDTQYF
TRBJ2-7	TRBV15	CATSKGRDMGYEQYF
TRBJ1-2	TRBV12-3/TRBV12-4	CASSFWGNNGYTF
TRBJ1-6	TRBV19	CASSIGSSPLHF
TRBJ1-4	TRBV5-1	CASSRATAGNEKLFF
TRBJ2-3	TRBV15	CATSADRDTKTTDTQYF
TRBJ1-5	TRBV19	CASTPVEHSNQPQHF
TRBJ2-5	TRBV6-2/TRBV6-3	CASSDGWETQYF
TRBJ1-1	TRBV6-6	CASSKQAGAEAFF
TRBJ1-5	TRBV19	CASSGQHSNQPQHF